Reported below is one TCR beta chain. What this receptor recognizes is not known. No clone much larger than this one lies a single base away; base qualities are absent. The sample is drawn from a study of STAT5B mutations in CD4+ large granular lymphocyte leukemia (dated by TCRdb to between 2021 and 2022). With regard to the full study: Among the healthy controls, the CDR3 'QG' motif was associated with a particular HLA allele. Flow cytometry performed on FACSCanto II or FACSVerse showed that the purified fractions had more than 95% purity among lymphocytes. TCRbeta repertoires of CD4+ T-cell large granular lymphocyte leukemia patients were compared with those of healthy blood donors.

Summary of the overall study and its limitations: Main leukemic clonotypes were private to each patient, although 20% to 30% appeared at low frequency in other patients' non-leukemic repertoires. Enrichment of TRBV06-family usage was observed among the top patient clones (8/27) relative to healthy controls (2/35). The data were not HLA-matched, and the relatively small sample size could explain the higher clonality seen in CD4+ compared with CD8+ T-LGLL. Compared with healthy CD4+ repertoires, CD4-sorted patient repertoires appeared more clonal, and this difference remained even after the putative leukemic clones were removed.

The healthy control group was made up of 30 to 45 blood donors, and the Finnish Red Cross blood service supplied their buffy coats. All TCR-sequenced material derived from peripheral blood: patient blood samples and healthy donor buffy coats. Peripheral blood mononuclear cells were isolated by Ficoll-Hypaque gradient centrifugation. Magnetic purification was used to isolate CD4+ cells from the buffy coats of the healthy controls. The Gentra Puregene Cell and Tissue kit was used to extract genomic DNA, and a Qubit 2.0 fluorometer was used to measure the amount of genomic DNA. CDR1 and CDR2 were assigned from the germline V gene as MNHNS and SASEGT. Its CDR3 holds 13 amino acids, cysteine through phenylalanine. The sequence is cut down to CDR3 DNA, 39 bases in frame from base 1. From V the trimming removes 4 bases and from J it removes 3 bases, while the gene matches leave 2 bases of the junction unaccounted for.

The immunoSEQ assay at survey resolution was applied to genomic DNA for sequencing of TCRbeta rearrangements. Per the authors' processing: A lowest detectable productive clonotype frequency of 2.59 x 10-5 was observed in the TCR sequencing data. Analyses included only productive TCRbeta rearrangements, meaning complete and in-frame sequences. Clonality for each sample was calculated as Simpson clonality in the immunoSEQ Analyzer version 3.0. Based on frequency, clones were grouped as very rare, small, medium, large (1-20%) or hyperexpanded (>20%). Generation probabilities were estimated with OLGA 1.2.3, V-gene circos plots were made with VDJtools, specificities were looked up in VDJdb, and CDR3 motifs were identified with GLIPH. In TCRdb, the immuneACCESS table is reduced to in-frame sequences with V and J assigned. These tables do not hold every clone; where another copy was compared, an unresolved V gene accounts for under half, and the others remain unexplained. V and J calls and clone size follow that table, whereas D and trimming were derived from the DNA. Across this sample there are 40,000 to 55,000 clones, with approximately 83% seen only once. Less than 3% of the sample comes from the top ten.

The sequenced material came from CD4+ T cells from blood buffy coats. The origin of this receptor is a human donor in good health. The chain uses TRBV6-1 and TRBJ2-5, with 7 junctional bases fitting TRBD2. The CDR3 has the sequence CASSVAGEETQYF. In nucleotides, the sequence is TGTGCCAGCAGTGTGGCGGGAGAAGAGACCCAGTACTTC.